Each of the 15 T cell receptor beta chains below was sequenced from the same sample in a study of cytomegalovirus exposure and HLA in healthy donors. The PCR employed 60 Vbeta primers together with 13 Jbeta primers. This table comes from immunoSEQ multiplex PCR, and its TCRdb copy is limited to in-frame clones, with some not included. The sample has a few hundred thousand clones, roughly 90% seen once. Sequencing was performed on PBMCs. The origin of the receptors is a woman aged 18-30 years in good health and CMV-seronegative.

The V and J genes are TRBV27 and TRBJ2-3, with TRBD1 as a possible D gene (6 bases). The germline CDR1 and CDR2 sequences are MNHEY and SMNVEV (reference sequence). With 7 bases removed from V and 4 bases from J, the gap between germline ends came to 15 bases. This CDR3 region has 14 residues. CDR3 coding DNA: TGTGCCAGCACAAGGTTGGGGGCCGCAGATACGCAGTATTTT. Its translation is CASTRLGAADTQYF.

The CDR3 DNA reads TGTGCCAGCAGCGCCGGCCCCACAGTTATTAGCAATCAGCCCCAGCATTTT. Translating gives CASSAGPTVISNQPQHF. The rearrangement joins TRBV9 to TRBJ1-5, with D uncertain. This CDR3 is built from 17 residues. Germline loops: CDR1 SGDLS, CDR2 YYNGEE. V lost 3 bases, J lost 0 bases, and 16 bases lay in between.

A single count supports this clone. This rearrangement joins TRBV7-6 to TRBJ2-4; weak D call: TRBD2 (6 bases). The CDR3 consists of 16 residues. Looked up from germline, CDR1 is SGHVS and CDR2 is FNYEAQ. V lost 1 base and J lost 0, with 10 bases in between. The CDR3 bases are TGTGCCAGCAGCTTAGAACAAGCGGGAGCCAAAAACATTCAGTACTTC. This encodes CASSLEQAGAKNIQYF.

The V gene is TRBV19, the J gene TRBJ2-2, with TRBD1 as a possible D gene (6 bases). Germline-derived CDR1 and CDR2 are LNHDA and SQIVND (reference sequence). Trimming took 6 bases from V and 6 from J, leaving 23 bases between them. The CDR3 has 17 residues. The CDR3 is CASSSIVRGLVPGELFF. DNA for the CDR3: TGTGCCAGTAGCAGTATTGTCAGGGGTCTCGTCCCCGGGGAGCTGTTTTTT.

The chain carries TRBV6-5 and TRBJ2-7; 7 nucleotides agree with TRBD2. After removal of 5 bases from V and 2 bases from J, the junction contained 9 bases not matched to a gene. The V gene's germline CDR1 is MNHEY and CDR2 SVGAGI. This CDR3 spans 15 amino acids. The CDR3 region has the DNA TGTGCCAGCAGTCATAACGGTGGGGGGGCCTACGAGCAGTACTTC. It yields the protein CASSHNGGGAYEQYF.

CDR3: CATSRDMGVGYEQYF. The DNA for the CDR3 is TGTGCCACCAGCAGAGATATGGGAGTCGGTTACGAGCAGTACTTC. The V and J genes are TRBV15 and TRBJ2-7; D may be TRBD2 (5 bases). The CDR3 consists of 15 residues. Germline CDR1 reads LNHNV; CDR2 reads YYDKDF (reference sequence). V was shortened by 0 bases and J by 4 bases, with 13 bases between the two germline ends.

To note about this clone: The same CDR3 arises from other DNA sequences in this sample as well. CDR3 in DNA: TGTGCCAGCAGCGTGGGGAGCTCCTACGAGCAGTACTTC. This encodes CASSVGSSYEQYF. The V call is TRBV9, the J call TRBJ2-7; D is possibly TRBD2 (5 bases). The V and J ends lost 2 bases and 0 bases respectively, with 6 bases between them. CDR1 and CDR2 from the germline V gene are SGDLS and YYNGEE. This CDR3 comprises 13 residues.

The chain couples TRBV29-1 to TRBJ1-1, with D perhaps matching TRBD1 (5 bases). This CDR3 has 15 residues. The V gene lost 7 bases and the J gene lost 0 bases, with 18 bases spanning the gap. Per the germline V gene, CDR1 is SQVTM and CDR2 is ANQGSEA. The CDR3 DNA reads TGCAGCGGGGGAACGGGGGGGATTCTGAACACTGAAGCTTTCTTT. It yields the protein CSGGTGGILNTEAFF.

This chain uses TRBV7-2 with TRBJ2-3; D call uncertain. V lost 5 bases and J lost 3, with 6 bases in between. The CDR3 is 12 residues long. From germline, CDR1 is SGHTA and CDR2 FQGNSA. The CDR3 coding sequence is TGTGCCAGCAGCACACCGACAGATACGCAGTATTTT. Amino acid sequence: CASSTPTDTQYF.

The CDR3 region has the DNA TGTGCCACCAGCCCGGGACATCCTTTGGCGGACATTCAGTACTTC. This encodes CATSPGHPLADIQYF. The chain has TRBV15 and TRBJ2-4; the D gene is possibly TRBD1 (6 bases). The CDR3 sequence is 15 residues long. The V gene's germline CDR1 is LNHNV and CDR2 YYDKDF (reference sequence). V gave up 5 bases and J gave up 8 bases, with 19 bases separating them.

J is TRBJ2-3 and V is TRBV30; D is perhaps TRBD1 (6 bases). Per the germline V gene, CDR1 is GTSNPN and CDR2 is SVGIG (reference sequence). CDR3 length equals 15 residues. V was pared by 2 bases and J by 2 bases, with 14 bases between. In DNA, the CDR3 is TGTGCCTGGAGTCCACAGGGCTATATCACAGATACGCAGTATTTT. Translating it yields CAWSPQGYITDTQYF.

The chain is built from TRBV4-1 and TRBJ2-1, with TRBD2 matching over 8 bases. The V and J ends lost 5 bases and 3 bases, in that order; junction bases with no gene match: 6. Germline V CDR1 and CDR2: MGHRA, YSYEKL. This CDR3 has 15 amino acids. The CDR3 DNA reads TGCGCCAGCAGCGATCCGGGGGGGGACTACAATGAGCAGTTCTTC. It encodes CASSDPGGDYNEQFF.

The chain employs TRBV7-9 and TRBJ1-2, with 8 bases aligning to TRBD1. Trimming cost V 5 bases and J 4 bases; bases outside gene matches: 6. The CDR3 spans 14 residues. Germline CDR1 SEHNR, CDR2 FQNEAQ (reference sequence). The CDR3 spells CASSAAGGFYGYTF. The DNA for the CDR3 is TGTGCCAGCAGCGCGGCAGGGGGCTTCTATGGCTACACCTTC. Using reference TRBV7-9 and TRBJ1-2 for the parts outside the CDR3, the full variable domain is DTGVSQNPRHKITKRGQNVTFRCDPISEHNRLYWYRQTLGQGPEFLTYFQNEAQLEKSRLLSDRFSAERPKGSFSTLEIQRTEQGDSAMYLCASSAAGGFYGYTFGSGTRLTVV.

The rearrangement uses TRBV6-5 and TRBJ1-2, with D tentatively TRBD1 (6 bases). Between the trimmed V and J ends, which lost 2 bases and 2 bases, there was a span of 9 bases. Germline CDR1 and CDR2: MNHEY and SVGAGI. The CDR3 consists of 14 residues. Written as DNA, the CDR3 is TGTGCCAGCAGTTACACCGGACAGAACTATGGCTACACCTTC. Protein product: CASSYTGQNYGYTF.

The genes are TRBV9 and TRBJ2-1; 9 bases fit TRBD2. With 0 bases clipped from V and 7 bases from J, the junction kept 5 bases outside the gene matches. The germline CDR1 and CDR2 sequences are SGDLS and YYNGEE. This CDR3 region has 15 residues. The CDR3 region has the DNA TGTGCCAGCAGCGTAGTTAGCGGGAGACGTAATGAGCAGTTCTTC. Translated, it gives CASSVVSGRRNEQFF.